The 14 T cell receptor beta chains below all came from one sample that was sequenced in a study of long-term antiretroviral therapy in people with HIV (dated by TCRdb to between 2022 and 2023). The immunoSEQ hsTCRB v3.0 assay was used at survey level resolution for TRB variable region sequencing. TCRdb mirrors the immuneACCESS table, restricted to in-frame sequences. Some clones are absent from its copies; in checked studies, under half trace to an unresolved V gene, and the reason for the others is unknown. In this sample the table shows about 27,000 clones, 80% to 95% of which occur a single time. 9.2% of the sample comes from the top ten. Sample: unsorted PBMCs, taken 7.6 years after starting antiretroviral therapy. The receptors shown here come from a woman aged 40 to 50 with HIV.

The chain is built from TRBV5-5 and TRBJ2-7; D call uncertain. V was trimmed by 1 base and J by 1 base, leaving 9 bases between them. The CDR3 contains 14 residues. The V gene's germline CDR1 is SGHKS and CDR2 YYEKEE (reference sequence). The CDR3 loop reads CASSLSSASYEQYF. In DNA, the CDR3 is TGTGCCAGCAGCTTGTCGTCGGCTTCCTACGAGCAGTACTTC.

V gene TRBV4-1 combines with J gene TRBJ2-3; 9 positions agree with TRBD2. The CDR3 spans 17 residues. The germline CDR1 and CDR2 sequences are MGHRA and YSYEKL. V gave up 5 bases and J gave up 4 bases; unmatched junction bases: 13. CDR3 nucleotides: TGCGCCAGCAGCATAAAAGGGGAGAGCGGGGGGTCAGATACGCAGTATTTT. Amino acid sequence: CASSIKGESGGSDTQYF.

This rearrangement joins TRBV6-9 to TRBJ1-2; no definite D call. The germline CDR1 and CDR2 sequences are MNHGY and SVAAGI. CDR3 length: 12 residues. Trimming pared 8 bases from V and 7 bases from J, leaving 14 bases between. CDR3 coding DNA: TGTGCCAGCGCCACGGGTTGGTCTGGCTACACCTTC. This gives the protein CASATGWSGYTF.

V usage is TRBV5-1 and J usage is TRBJ2-2; 7 bases are shared with TRBD2. J gave up 2 bases and V 0 bases, and 1 base lay outside the gene matches. CDR3 length: 15 amino acids. CDR1 is SGHRS and CDR2 is YFSETQ in the germline V gene. The CDR3 nucleotides read TGCGCCAGCAGCTTGGGACTAGCTAACACCGGGGAGCTGTTTTTT. Translated, it gives CASSLGLANTGELFF.

The rearrangement uses TRBV6-1 and TRBJ2-1; 10 positions agree with TRBD1. This CDR3 comprises 18 residues. V lost 3 bases, J lost 4 bases, and 12 bases stayed unmatched. CDR1 MNHNS and CDR2 SASEGT come from the germline V gene. CDR3 in amino acids: CASSDPGTGVSLYNEQFF. The CDR3 bases are TGTGCCAGCAGTGACCCCGGGACAGGGGTTTCATTATACAATGAGCAGTTCTTC.

Here the CDR3 DNA reads TGCGCCAGCAGCCCGACCACAGGGGGCCATGGCTACACCTTC. Residues: CASSPTTGGHGYTF. The chain combines TRBV5-1 with TRBJ1-2, with TRBD1 identical over 9 bases. Germline CDR1 is SGHRS and CDR2 is YFSETQ. The CDR3 sequence is 14 residues long. With 4 bases clipped from V and 6 bases from J, the junction kept 7 bases outside the gene matches.

The chain recombines TRBV2 with TRBJ2-5, with D hard to call. Germline V CDR1 and CDR2: SNHLY, FYNNEI. Trimming took off 7 bases at V and 2 bases at J, with 8 bases between the two ends. The CDR3 loop spans 12 amino acids. Here the CDR3 reads CASKREQETQYF. The DNA of the CDR3 is TGTGCCAGCAAAAGGGAACAAGAGACCCAGTACTTC.

This chain connects TRBV7-8 to TRBJ1-1, with a tentative D call TRBD1 (5 bases). CDR3 size: 14 residues. Germline V gene sequence: CDR1 SGHVS, CDR2 FQNEAQ. The V and J ends lost 0 bases and 4 bases respectively, with 9 bases between them. The CDR3 region is CASSLAQGVTEAFF. In DNA form, the CDR3 reads TGTGCCAGCAGCTTAGCTCAGGGAGTCACTGAAGCTTTCTTT.

V and J are TRBV4-3 and TRBJ2-7; 10 nucleotides line up with TRBD2. This CDR3 region has 16 residues. CDR1 and CDR2 from the germline V gene are LGHNA and YSLEER. Unmatched junction bases numbered 7, after V lost 0 bases and J lost 5 bases. The CDR3 DNA sequence: TGCGCCAGCAGCCAAGATCATCGAGCGGGGGGGCACGAGCAGTACTTC. Translating it yields CASSQDHRAGGHEQYF.

This clone is a singleton in its sample. The CDR3, as DNA: TGTGCCAGCAGCCCGCGACAGGGGACCACTTTGGAGCAGTACTTC. The encoded protein is CASSPRQGTTLEQYF. The V and J genes are TRBV9 and TRBJ2-7; 8 bases line up with TRBD1. After removal of 4 bases from V and 7 bases from J, the junction contained 13 bases not matched to a gene. Germline CDR1 and CDR2: SGDLS and YYNGEE. The length of the CDR3 is 15 residues.

The gene calls are TRBV5-4 and TRBJ2-7; D is perhaps TRBD1 or TRBD2 (5 bases each). Germline lookup yields CDR1 SGHNT and CDR2 YYREEE (reference sequence). V dropped 2 bases and J dropped 0 bases, with 15 bases sitting between them. This CDR3 has 16 residues. CDR3 sequence (DNA): TGTGCCAGCAGCTTTTGGGGACCCCTGAGCTCCTACGAGCAGTACTTC. Amino acid sequence: CASSFWGPLSSYEQYF. Combining the CDR3 with reference TRBV5-4 and TRBJ2-7 gives the whole variable domain ETGVTQSPTHLIKTRGQQVTLRCSSQSGHNTVSWYQQALGQGPQFIFQYYREEENGRGNFPPRFSGLQFPNYSSELNVNALELDDSALYLCASSFWGPLSSYEQYFGPGTRLTVT.

The chain uses TRBV5-1 and TRBJ2-5; D gene unclear. Trimming shortened V by 0 bases and J by 4 bases, and 10 bases separated the two germline ends. Germline V gives CDR1 SGHRS, CDR2 YFSETQ. The CDR3 is 14 amino acids. The CDR3 coding sequence is TGCGCCAGCAGCTTGGAGATCCTTCGAGAGACCCAGTACTTC. It translates to CASSLEILRETQYF.

The genes are TRBV2 and TRBJ1-3, with D perhaps TRBD1 (6 bases). Germline assignment: CDR1 SNHLY and CDR2 FYNNEI. With 5 bases removed from V and 2 bases from J, the gap between germline ends came to 13 bases. This CDR3 contains 15 residues. The chain's CDR3 is CASSQDRDPGNTIYF. The CDR3 nucleotides are TGTGCCAGCAGTCAGGACAGAGACCCTGGAAACACCATATATTTT.

This rearrangement joins TRBV6-5 to TRBJ1-6, with D possibly TRBD1 on 5 matching bases. CDR3 length equals 13 residues. V was shortened by 7 bases and J by 8 bases, with 12 bases between the two germline ends. Germline V gene sequence: CDR1 MNHEY, CDR2 SVGAGI. Written as DNA, the CDR3 is TGTGCCAGCAAGGTCCTACAGGATTCACCCCTCCACTTT. Residues: CASKVLQDSPLHF.